The rows below give T cell receptor beta chains drawn from one sample of a study of patients and donors after allogeneic stem cell transplantation. TCRdb independently ran MiXCR on the RT-PCR reads; one entry per CDR3 protein. The table lists about 960,000 distinct CDR3 sequences, under 20% of them singletons. The sample was blood, either unsorted or a sorted T cell fraction (not recorded which). The receptors were gathered from a human donor who was either an allogeneic HSCT recipient or a stem cell or donor lymphocyte infusion donor (not recorded which). It is not recorded whose cells these are; they may come from a transplant donor. The CDR3 runs from the conserved cysteine through the conserved F or W. A D gene is named only where the DNA matches it firmly. For some rows the clone size is stated as once, few or many, or as a class when expanded; others skip it.

V: TRBV6-1
J: TRBJ2-5
D: TRBD1
size: many
CDR3: CASSESAWGQGQETQYF
DNA: TGTGCCAGCAGTGAATCGGCCTGGGGACAGGGCCAAGAGACCCAGTACTTC

V: TRBV29-1
J: TRBJ2-7
D: .
size: .
CDR3: CSVVSDSTYEQYF
DNA: TGCAGCGTTGTTTCGGACAGCACCTACGAGCAGTACTTC

V: TRBV20-1
J: TRBJ2-2
D: .
size: many
CDR3: CSARDSNTGELFF
DNA: TGCAGTGCTAGAGATTCAAACACCGGGGAGCTGTTTTTT

V: TRBV5-1
J: TRBJ2-3
D: .
size: few
CDR3: CASSLPFDTDTQYF
DNA: TGCGCCAGCAGCTTACCCTTTGACACAGATACGCAGTATTTT

V: TRBV20-1
J: TRBJ2-3
D: .
size: .
CDR3: CSARDPQRSATDTQYF
DNA: TGCAGTGCTAGAGATCCCCAGCGCTCGGCCACAGATACGCAGTATTTT

V: TRBV20-1
J: TRBJ1-2
D: .
size: many
CDR3: CSGRREDTNYGYTF
DNA: TGCAGTGGACGGCGGGAAGATACTAACTATGGCTACACCTTC

V: TRBV20-1
J: TRBJ1-5
D: .
size: many
CDR3: CSARVEGTAHSNQPQHF
DNA: TGCAGTGCTAGAGTCGAGGGGACGGCTCATAGCAATCAGCCCCAGCATTTT

V: TRBV5-1
J: TRBJ2-5
D: TRBD1
size: .
CDR3: CASSTRQGHSQETQYF
DNA: TGCGCCAGCAGCACAAGACAGGGCCATTCACAAGAGACCCAGTACTTC

V: TRBV27
J: TRBJ2-1
D: .
size: .
CDR3: CASSFTSLSSYNEQFF
DNA: TGTGCCAGCAGTTTTACTAGCCTCAGCTCCTACAATGAGCAGTTCTTC

V: TRBV5-5
J: TRBJ2-7
D: TRBD1
size: many
CDR3: CASSGTGVYEQYF
DNA: TGTGCCAGCAGCGGGACAGGGGTCTACGAGCAGTACTTC

V: TRBV6-6
J: TRBJ2-7
D: .
size: .
CDR3: CASSYVFYYEQYF
DNA: TGTGCCAGCAGTTACGTCTTCTATTACGAGCAGTACTTC

V: TRBV20-1
J: TRBJ2-1
D: TRBD1
size: few
CDR3: CSAPRDRGDEQFF
DNA: TGCAGTGCCCCCCGAGACAGGGGCGATGAGCAGTTCTTC

V: TRBV4-1
J: TRBJ1-2
D: TRBD1
size: .
CDR3: CASSPPIRGGTGNGYTF
DNA: TGCGCCAGCAGCCCCCCAATCCGTGGCGGGACAGGGAATGGCTACACCTTC

V: TRBV20-1
J: TRBJ2-4
D: TRBD1
size: many
CDR3: CSASPDRSTKNIQYF
DNA: TGCAGTGCTAGCCCGGACAGGTCAACGAAAAACATTCAGTACTTC

V: TRBV6-1
J: TRBJ2-7
D: .
size: .
CDR3: CASSEVEVGYYEQYF
DNA: TGTGCCAGCAGTGAAGTAGAAGTAGGGTACTACGAGCAGTACTTC

V: TRBV20-1
J: TRBJ2-7
D: .
size: few
CDR3: CSARAGRGGYEQYF
DNA: TGCAGTGCTAGGGCGGGACGCGGAGGCTACGAGCAGTACTTC

V: TRBV2
J: TRBJ2-5
D: .
size: .
CDR3: CASSEARGPRVQTQYF
DNA: TGTGCCAGCAGTGAAGCTAGGGGTCCAAGGGTACAGACCCAGTACTTC

V: TRBV11-1
J: TRBJ2-1
D: .
size: .
CDR3: CASSSRRDNEQFF
DNA: TGTGCCAGCAGCTCCAGACGCGACAATGAGCAGTTCTTC

V: TRBV9
J: TRBJ1-2
D: .
size: .
CDR3: CASSHSTAAGGYTF
DNA: TGTGCCAGCAGCCACTCGACGGCCGCGGGCGGCTACACCTTC

V: TRBV29-1
J: TRBJ1-2
D: .
size: many
CDR3: CSVGPRGDGYTF
DNA: TGCAGCGTTGGCCCCAGGGGCGATGGCTACACCTTC

V: TRBV6-5
J: TRBJ1-2
D: .
size: .
CDR3: CASSYSKSRQGWNYGYTF
DNA: TGTGCCAGCAGTTACTCGAAATCCCGACAAGGGTGGAACTATGGCTACACCTTC

V: TRBV5-1
J: TRBJ2-7
D: .
size: once
CDR3: CASSLVGPKGAHEQYF
DNA: TGCGCCAGCAGCTTGGTCGGACCCAAAGGGGCCCACGAGCAGTACTTC

V: TRBV5-1
J: TRBJ2-1
D: TRBD1
size: once
CDR3: CASSLEQTGVDEQFF
DNA: TGCGCCAGCAGCTTGGAACAGACAGGGGTCGATGAGCAGTTCTTC

V: TRBV4-1
J: TRBJ1-3
D: .
size: .
CDR3: CASSLTDNNSGNTIYF
DNA: TGCGCCAGCAGCCTAACCGACAACAACTCTGGAAACACCATATATTTT

V: TRBV20-1
J: TRBJ2-2
D: TRBD2
size: few
CDR3: CSARLAGATGELFF
DNA: TGCAGTGCTAGACTAGCGGGGGCCACCGGGGAGCTGTTTTTT

V: TRBV12-3/TRBV12-4
J: TRBJ2-4
D: TRBD2
size: .
CDR3: CASSLSGGGSKNIQYF
DNA: TGTGCCAGCAGTTTATCCGGGGGGGGGAGCAAAAACATTCAGTACTTC

V: TRBV10-2
J: TRBJ2-2
D: .
size: .
CDR3: CASSQQGPDGELFF
DNA: TGCGCCAGCAGCCAACAGGGCCCGGACGGGGAGCTGTTTTTT

V: TRBV6-2/TRBV6-3
J: TRBJ2-7
D: TRBD1
size: .
CDR3: CASTKPEDRFVRSYEQYF
DNA: TGTGCCAGCACCAAACCAGAGGACAGGTTCGTCAGGTCCTACGAGCAGTACTTC

V: TRBV5-1
J: TRBJ2-5
D: .
size: .
CDR3: CASSHQWGSQETQYF
DNA: TGCGCCAGCAGCCATCAATGGGGGAGCCAAGAGACCCAGTACTTC

V: TRBV4-2
J: TRBJ2-5
D: TRBD2
size: few
CDR3: CASSQDRASGGLQETQYF
DNA: TGTGCCAGCAGCCAAGATAGGGCTAGCGGGGGGCTCCAAGAGACCCAGTACTTC

V: TRBV29-1
J: TRBJ2-5
D: .
size: .
CDR3: CSAQTLRAAKTQYF
DNA: TGCAGCGCACAAACCTTACGGGCCGCTAAGACCCAGTACTTC

V: TRBV7-9
J: TRBJ1-1
D: .
size: .
CDR3: CASSLYLDSNTEAFF
DNA: TGTGCCAGCAGCTTATACCTGGACAGTAACACTGAAGCTTTCTTT

V: TRBV29-1
J: TRBJ2-1
D: .
size: many
CDR3: CSVVWDNEQFF
DNA: TGCAGCGTTGTCTGGGACAATGAGCAGTTCTTC

V: TRBV18
J: TRBJ1-1
D: .
size: .
CDR3: CASSPHLRVEAFF
DNA: TGTGCCAGCTCACCACACCTTCGAGTCGAAGCTTTCTTT

V: TRBV7-9
J: TRBJ1-2
D: .
size: .
CDR3: CASSANPGKSNYGYTF
DNA: TGTGCCAGCAGCGCGAACCCAGGGAAGTCTAACTATGGCTACACCTTC

V: TRBV5-1
J: TRBJ1-1
D: .
size: few
CDR3: CASSLVEGKSAEAFF
DNA: TGCGCCAGCAGCTTGGTTGAGGGAAAGTCCGCTGAAGCTTTCTTT

V: TRBV27
J: TRBJ2-7
D: .
size: many
CDR3: CASSTGLSYEQYF
DNA: TGTGCCAGCAGTACAGGACTCTCCTACGAGCAGTACTTC

V: TRBV12-3/TRBV12-4
J: TRBJ1-3
D: TRBD1
size: .
CDR3: CASSPDLQGRNTIYF
DNA: TGTGCCAGCAGCCCTGACCTACAGGGGAGAAACACCATATATTTT

V: TRBV12-3/TRBV12-4
J: TRBJ2-5
D: TRBD2
size: .
CDR3: CASSQRGGGETQYF
DNA: TGTGCCAGCAGTCAACGGGGGGGCGGAGAGACCCAGTACTTC

V: TRBV2
J: TRBJ2-5
D: TRBD1
size: few
CDR3: CASMSGTEETQYF
DNA: TGTGCCAGCATGTCAGGGACAGAAGAGACCCAGTACTTC

V: TRBV29-1
J: TRBJ2-5
D: .
size: .
CDR3: CSVVRAARETQYF
DNA: TGCAGCGTTGTTCGAGCGGCTAGGGAGACCCAGTACTTC

V: TRBV7-2
J: TRBJ2-1
D: .
size: .
CDR3: CASSFPTRVSEQFF
DNA: TGTGCCAGCAGCTTCCCGACTAGGGTCAGTGAGCAGTTCTTC

V: TRBV12-3/TRBV12-4
J: TRBJ1-2
D: .
size: few
CDR3: CASSHRWGASYGYTF
DNA: TGTGCCAGCAGCCATAGGTGGGGGGCATCGTATGGCTACACCTTC

V: TRBV6-2/TRBV6-3
J: TRBJ1-1
D: .
size: few
CDR3: CASSQGFTEAFF
DNA: TGTGCCAGCAGCCAGGGGTTCACTGAAGCTTTCTTT

V: TRBV2
J: TRBJ2-2
D: .
size: many
CDR3: CASSVRGGGELFF
DNA: TGTGCCAGCAGTGTCAGGGGAGGCGGGGAGCTGTTTTTT

V: TRBV4-2
J: TRBJ2-7
D: TRBD2
size: few
CDR3: CASSQDRGGAGGSYEQYF
DNA: TGTGCCAGCAGCCAAGATCGGGGAGGAGCGGGGGGCTCCTACGAGCAGTACTTC

V: TRBV12-3/TRBV12-4
J: TRBJ1-1
D: TRBD1
size: many
CDR3: CASILRGEGTEAFF
DNA: TGTGCCAGCATTCTCAGGGGGGAAGGAACTGAAGCTTTCTTT

V: TRBV29-1
J: TRBJ1-2
D: .
size: .
CDR3: CSVEGSLNYGYTF
DNA: TGCAGCGTTGAAGGGTCTCTGAACTATGGCTACACCTTC

V: TRBV12-3/TRBV12-4
J: TRBJ2-1
D: .
size: few
CDR3: CASSPPSGGAHEQFF
DNA: TGTGCCAGCAGCCCACCCTCCGGGGGAGCTCATGAGCAGTTCTTC

V: TRBV15
J: TRBJ1-5
D: .
size: few
CDR3: CATSRDLQALNQPQHF
DNA: TGTGCCACCAGCAGAGATTTACAGGCCCTCAATCAGCCCCAGCATTTT

V: TRBV20-1
J: TRBJ2-7
D: .
size: few
CDR3: CSARQRLYEQYF
DNA: TGCAGTGCTAGACAGCGGCTATACGAGCAGTACTTC

V: TRBV11-3
J: TRBJ2-2
D: .
size: once
CDR3: CASSLDRAKTGELFF
DNA: TGTGCCAGCAGCTTAGATAGGGCAAAAACCGGGGAGCTGTTTTTT